Below, 24 T cell receptor beta chains from the same sample are listed, as sequenced in a study of blood T cells in healthy people across ages. Through a sample-barcoded 5' primer and a J-beta primer mix, a second PCR was run for roughly 7 to 12 cycles. TCRdb re-called the 5' RACE reads through MiXCR, storing one row per CDR3 protein. The data hold about 1,800,000 distinct CDR3 sequences, with roughly 28% observed a single time. Sequenced input: blood. Receptors originate from a woman in her 30s in good health.

Regarding this clonotype: A much bigger clone sits one base away, suggesting this may be a read error. The chain is built from TRBV7-8 and TRBJ2-7; weak D call: TRBD2 (6 bases). Deletions cut 3 bases from V and 7 bases from J, with 19 bases between. This CDR3 is built from 15 residues. CDR1 is SGHVS and CDR2 is FQNEAQ in the germline V gene. CDR3 sequence (DNA): TGTGCCAGCAGCTTGGGACTCACCCAGAACAATGAGCAGTACTTC. This codes for CASSLGLTQNNEQYF. Supplemented by reference TRBV7-8 and TRBJ2-7, the full variable domain reads GAGVSQSPRYKVAKRGQDVALRCDPISGHVSLFWYQQALGQGPEFLTYFQNEAQLDKSGLPSDRFFAERPEGSVSTLKIQRTQQEDSAVYLCASSLGLTQNNEQYFGPGTRLTVT.

This clonotype was seen a handful of times. The gene calls are TRBV6-6 and TRBJ1-4, with TRBD1 as a possible D gene (5 bases). This CDR3 spans 15 amino acids. The germline V and J ends were trimmed by 2 bases and 4 bases, with 11 bases remaining between them. Germline CDR1 MNHNY, CDR2 SVGAGI (reference sequence). For the CDR3, the DNA is TGTGCCAGCAGTTACCAGGGACGGAATAATGAAAAACTGTTTTTT. This codes for CASSYQGRNNEKLFF.

J is TRBJ1-4 and V is TRBV14; unclear D gene. The ends were cut back, 1 base at V and 2 bases at J, with 11 bases in the middle. Looked up from germline, CDR1 is SGHDN and CDR2 is FVKESK. The CDR3 covers 16 residues. In DNA form, the CDR3 reads TGTGCCAGCAGCCAAGGAGGGCCTCTGACTAATGAAAAACTGTTTTTT. It encodes CASSQGGPLTNEKLFF. Combining the CDR3 with reference TRBV14 and TRBJ1-4 gives the whole variable domain EAGVTQFPSHSVIEKGQTVTLRCDPISGHDNLYWYRRVMGKEIKFLLHFVKESKQDESGMPNNRFLAERTGGTYSTLKVQPAELEDSGVYFCASSQGGPLTNEKLFFGSGTQLSVL.

This clonotype was seen only a few times. This sequence joins TRBV24-1 and TRBJ1-2; 8 positions match TRBD1. Germline values: CDR1 KGHDR, CDR2 SFDVKD. V gave up 4 bases and J gave up 8 bases; unmatched junction bases: 2. The CDR3 is 12 amino acids. CDR3 sequence reads: CATSEDREGYTF. The CDR3, as DNA: TGTGCCACCAGTGAGGACAGGGAAGGCTACACCTTC.

This clonotype was recorded a few times. The chain combines TRBV24-1 with TRBJ1-5; perhaps TRBD1 as D (5 bases). Per the germline V gene, CDR1 is KGHDR and CDR2 is SFDVKD. Trimming removed 9 bases at V and 0 bases at J, with 17 bases between. The CDR3 spans 16 residues. The CDR3 region has the DNA TGTGCCACCCGCTTAAGTAGGGACGGTAGCAATCAGCCCCAGCATTTT. Translating gives CATRLSRDGSNQPQHF.

This clonotype appeared a single time. This may arise from a read error, as a much more abundant clone is one base away. Because it lacks the conserved phenylalanine or tryptophan at the end, this CDR3 is likely a read error. The chain's CDR3 is CASSSLVGGNEQFC. The CDR3 DNA follows: TGTGCCAGCAGCTCCCTAGTTGGGGGCAATGAGCAGTTCTGC. V gene TRBV7-8 combines with J gene TRBJ2-1; D is tentatively TRBD1 or TRBD2 (5 bases each). The CDR3 loop spans 14 amino acids. Germline V lookup: CDR1 SGHVS, CDR2 FQNEAQ. V lost 4 bases and J lost 6, with 13 bases in between.

The chain uses TRBV5-1 and TRBJ2-1, with D unresolved. This CDR3 has 15 residues. V lost 0 bases to trimming and J lost 7 bases, with 14 bases between them. Germline V gene sequence: CDR1 SGHRS, CDR2 YFSETQ. CDR3 sequence: CASSLAPSLGNEQFF. In DNA, the CDR3 is TGCGCCAGCAGCTTGGCACCGTCTCTAGGGAATGAGCAGTTCTTC. Using reference TRBV5-1 and TRBJ2-1 for the parts outside the CDR3, the full variable domain is KAGVTQTPRYLIKTRGQQVTLSCSPISGHRSVSWYQQTPGQGLQFLFEYFSETQRNKGNFPGRFSGRQFSNSRSEMNVSTLELGDSALYLCASSLAPSLGNEQFFGPGTRLTVL.

The V gene is TRBV20-1, the J gene TRBJ2-7; D uncertain. V was clipped by 3 bases and J by 0 bases, with 12 bases between them. Germline lookup yields CDR1 DFQATT and CDR2 SNEGSKA (reference sequence). The CDR3 sequence is 14 residues long. DNA for the CDR3: TGCAGTGCTAGGGACCTACAGAGCTCCTACGAGCAGTACTTC. Residues: CSARDLQSSYEQYF.

The sample holds one count of this clonotype. This may be a read error, as it is one base from a much larger clone. Given the absence of the conserved phenylalanine or tryptophan at the CDR3 end, a read error is likely. The chain joins TRBV20-1 to TRBJ1-1, with D possibly TRBD1 on 5 matching bases. Looked up from germline, CDR1 is DFQATT and CDR2 is SNEGSKA (reference sequence). Trimming pared 3 bases from V and 1 base from J, leaving 15 bases between. The CDR3 covers 15 residues. The CDR3 loop is CSARAGGARNTEAFC. The CDR3 region has the DNA TGCAGTGCTAGGGCAGGAGGGGCCAGGAACACTGAAGCTTTCTGT.

This clonotype has just a few counts. The rearrangement joins TRBV19 to TRBJ2-5; no clear D gene. Germline V gene lookup returns CDR1 LNHDA and CDR2 SQIVND (reference sequence). The CDR3 is 13 amino acids. Trimming took 2 bases from V and 5 from J, leaving 9 bases between them. The CDR3 here is CASSITPRETQYF. The CDR3 bases are TGTGCCAGTAGTATAACCCCTAGGGAGACCCAGTACTTC.

This clonotype appeared a few times. V is TRBV27 and J is TRBJ2-7, with TRBD2 as a possible D gene (7 bases). The CDR3 has 14 amino acids. The germline CDR1 and CDR2 sequences are MNHEY and SMNVEV (reference sequence). The ends were cut back, 10 bases at V and 1 base at J, with 17 bases in the middle. As DNA, the CDR3 is TGTGCCATAAGGGACACGGGGGGATCCTACGAGCAGTACTTC. Translation: CAIRDTGGSYEQYF.

This clonotype occurred a few times. The chain recombines TRBV29-1 with TRBJ2-3; D possibly corresponds to TRBD2 (5 bases). Deletions cut 1 base from V and 2 bases from J, with 7 bases between. The CDR3 runs to 13 residues. Germline V gene lookup returns CDR1 SQVTM and CDR2 ANQGSEA. DNA of the CDR3: TGCAGCGTTGAAGCACTAGTCACAGATACGCAGTATTTT. It is translated as CSVEALVTDTQYF.

On this clonotype itself: One end of the junction varies from germline; a read error may be responsible. The chain is built from TRBV4-3 and TRBJ2-7; D remains ambiguous. Germline V lookup: CDR1 LGHNA, CDR2 YSLEER. This CDR3 has 15 amino acids. Here the CDR3 reads CASSQDQDPAYEQYF. Here the CDR3 DNA reads TGCGCCAGTAGCCAAGATCAGGACCCTGCCTACGAGCAGTACTTC.

This clonotype turned up a few times. This chain uses TRBV5-5 with TRBJ2-7; D gene ambiguous. The ends were cut back, 4 bases at V and 2 bases at J, with 10 bases in the middle. This CDR3 has 13 amino acids. Germline assignment: CDR1 SGHKS and CDR2 YYEKEE (reference sequence). The CDR3 coding sequence is TGTGCCAGCAGCCGGCCGGATGCCTACGAGCAGTACTTC. It is translated as CASSRPDAYEQYF.

This rearrangement joins TRBV2 to TRBJ2-1, with 7 bases matching TRBD1. In germline, CDR1 is SNHLY, CDR2 FYNNEI. V lost 8 bases and J lost 2; bases outside the gene matches: 6. CDR3 length: 14 amino acids. This CDR3 reads CASSGTDTYNEQFF. The CDR3 nucleotides read TGTGCCAGCTCCGGGACAGATACCTACAATGAGCAGTTCTTC.

This clonotype was seen more than once but under ten times. The J gene is TRBJ2-3, the V gene TRBV24-1; D not resolved. V lost 4 bases, J lost 7 bases, and 5 bases lay in between. In germline, CDR1 is KGHDR, CDR2 SFDVKD. The CDR3 totals 11 residues. The CDR3 loop is CATSDGYTQYF. The DNA for the CDR3 is TGTGCCACCAGTGACGGGTATACGCAGTATTTT.

This clonotype was seen just once. The chain is built from TRBV5-1 and TRBJ2-5; weak D call: TRBD2 (5 bases). V lost 2 bases and J 0 bases, leaving 14 bases between the germline ends. This CDR3 region has 16 residues. The germline V gene has CDR1 SGHRS and CDR2 YFSETQ. The CDR3 DNA reads as TGCGCCAGCAGCTTTGGGCATTCCGGGGACCAAGAGACCCAGTACTTC. Protein: CASSFGHSGDQETQYF.

To note about this clonotype: A read error may account for a junction end that differs from germline. The rearrangement uses TRBV7-3 and TRBJ2-1; TRBD2 might be the D (5 bases). The CDR3 is 15 residues long. Per the germline V gene, CDR1 is SGHTA and CDR2 is FQGTGA. CDR3 sequence reads: CTSSLMAGGYNEQFF. The CDR3 DNA reads TGTACCAGCAGCTTAATGGCGGGCGGGTACAATGAGCAGTTCTTC.

The chain combines TRBV3-1 with TRBJ2-7; perhaps TRBD1 as D (6 bases). The DNA end lines up better with TRBJ2-5; the J call may be wrong. The germline V gene encodes CDR1 LGHDT and CDR2 YNNKEL (reference sequence). The CDR3 sequence is 12 residues long. The CDR3 DNA reads TGTGCCAGCAGCCAGACAGGAGGGACCCAGTACTTC. It encodes CASSQTGGTQYF.

The chain employs TRBV30 and TRBJ1-5; D uncertain. This CDR3 spans 13 amino acids. Germline lookup yields CDR1 GTSNPN and CDR2 SVGIG (reference sequence). Trimming stripped 3 bases from V and 4 bases from J, with 10 bases between. In nucleotides, the CDR3 is TGTGCCTGGAGCGCACAAACGAATCAGCCCCAGCATTTT. The encoded protein is CAWSAQTNQPQHF.

The chain has TRBV12-3 or TRBV12-4 and TRBJ2-1; maybe TRBD1 (6 bases). V was clipped by 6 bases and J by 9 bases, with 15 bases between them. The CDR3 covers 13 residues. The CDR3 region is CASRPPGQLEQFF. The CDR3 DNA reads as TGTGCCAGCAGACCCCCCGGACAGCTTGAGCAGTTCTTC.

This clonotype was counted between two and nine times. V is TRBV20-1 and J is TRBJ2-6; the D gene could be TRBD1 or TRBD2 (5 bases each). V was trimmed by 2 bases and J by 0 bases, leaving 20 bases between them. The germline CDR1 and CDR2 sequences are DFQATT and SNEGSKA (reference sequence). The CDR3 is 19 residues long. CDR3 residues: CSARSPLAGTSSGANVLTF. The CDR3 nucleotides read TGCAGTGCTAGAAGCCCTCTTGCAGGGACCAGCTCTGGGGCCAACGTCCTGACTTTC.

The sample holds a few counts of this clonotype. The V gene is TRBV7-8, the J gene TRBJ2-2; no reliable D call. V was shortened by 4 bases and J by 1 base, with 10 bases between the two germline ends. This CDR3 has 15 amino acids. Germline V gene sequence: CDR1 SGHVS, CDR2 FQNEAQ. The CDR3 coding sequence is TGTGCCAGCAGCTGGCGGACGGGGAACACCGGGGAGCTGTTTTTT. Its protein is CASSWRTGNTGELFF.

The chain combines TRBV5-1 with TRBJ2-5; 9 positions match TRBD2. V was clipped by 2 bases and J by 2 bases; unmatched bases: 13. This CDR3 is built from 18 residues. Germline CDR1 is SGHRS and CDR2 is YFSETQ. Written as DNA, the CDR3 is TGCGCCAGCAGCTTAGGGACTAGCAGCGTTCAGGCACAAGAGACCCAGTACTTC. It yields the protein CASSLGTSSVQAQETQYF.